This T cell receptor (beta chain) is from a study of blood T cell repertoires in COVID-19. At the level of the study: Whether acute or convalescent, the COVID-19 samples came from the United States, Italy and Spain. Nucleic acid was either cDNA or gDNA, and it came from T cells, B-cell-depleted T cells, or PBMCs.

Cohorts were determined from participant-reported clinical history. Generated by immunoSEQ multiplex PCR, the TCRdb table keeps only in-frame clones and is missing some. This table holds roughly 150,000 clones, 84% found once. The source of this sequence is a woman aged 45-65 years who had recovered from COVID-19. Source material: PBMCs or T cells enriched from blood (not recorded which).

The CDR3 nucleotides are TGTGCCAGCACCCCCGGGGGAACTGAAGCTTTCTTT. Translated: CASTPGGTEAFF. The chain is built from TRBV25-1 and TRBJ1-1; possibly TRBD1 for D (5 bases). Trimming pared 7 bases from V and 5 bases from J, leaving 11 bases between. This CDR3 has 12 residues. Germline V gene lookup returns CDR1 MGHDK and CDR2 SYGVNS.